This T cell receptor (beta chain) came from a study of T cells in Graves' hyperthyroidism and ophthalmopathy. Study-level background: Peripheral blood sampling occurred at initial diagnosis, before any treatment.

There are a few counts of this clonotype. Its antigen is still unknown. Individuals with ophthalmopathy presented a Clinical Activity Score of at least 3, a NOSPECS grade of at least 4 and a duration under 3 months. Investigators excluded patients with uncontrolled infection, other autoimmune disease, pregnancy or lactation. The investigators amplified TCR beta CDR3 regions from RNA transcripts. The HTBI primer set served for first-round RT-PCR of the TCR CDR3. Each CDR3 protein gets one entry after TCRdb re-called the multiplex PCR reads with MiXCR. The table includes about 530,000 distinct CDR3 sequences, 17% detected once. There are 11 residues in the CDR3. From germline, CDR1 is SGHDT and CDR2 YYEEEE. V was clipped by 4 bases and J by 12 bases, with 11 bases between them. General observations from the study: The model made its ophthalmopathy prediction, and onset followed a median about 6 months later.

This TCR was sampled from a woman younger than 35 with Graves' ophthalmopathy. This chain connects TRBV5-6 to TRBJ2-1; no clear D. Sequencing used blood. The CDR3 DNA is TGTGCCAGCAGCGTTGGTCCAGGGCAGTTCTTC. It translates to CASSVGPGQFF.